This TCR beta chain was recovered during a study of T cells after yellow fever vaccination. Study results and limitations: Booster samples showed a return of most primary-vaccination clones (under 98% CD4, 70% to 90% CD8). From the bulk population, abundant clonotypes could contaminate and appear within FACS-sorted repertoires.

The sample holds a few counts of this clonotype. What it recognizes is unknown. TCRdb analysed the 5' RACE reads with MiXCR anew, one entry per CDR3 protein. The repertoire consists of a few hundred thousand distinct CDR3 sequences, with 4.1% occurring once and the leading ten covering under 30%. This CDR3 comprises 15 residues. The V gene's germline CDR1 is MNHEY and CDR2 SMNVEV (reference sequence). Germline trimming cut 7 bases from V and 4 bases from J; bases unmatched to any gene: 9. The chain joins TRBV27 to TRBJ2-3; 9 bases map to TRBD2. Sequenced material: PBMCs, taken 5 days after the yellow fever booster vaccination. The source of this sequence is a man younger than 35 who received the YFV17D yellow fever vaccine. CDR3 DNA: TGTGCCAGCAACTCACAGGGACTAGCAGCAGATACGCAGTATTTT. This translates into CASNSQGLAADTQYF.